This T cell receptor (beta chain) emerged from a study of vaccination and CD4 T cells after COVID-19. Sequence data for DNA of cultured CD4+ T cells were generated by the Oncomine TCR Beta short-read assay. TCRdb reprocessed the PCR reads with MiXCR, giving one entry per CDR3 protein. The profile shows about 22,000 distinct CDR3 sequences, 30% to 35% of them singletons. Trimming removed 2 bases at V and 6 bases at J, with 11 bases between. This CDR3 is 13 amino acids long. Per germline, CDR1 SGHRS and CDR2 YFSETQ. Time point meaning: late sampling 161 to 241 days after vaccination in three convalescent patients. Treatment here: roughly 11-day PBMC culture with coronavirus spike peptide pools or control peptides (ViraFEST assay). A remark on this clonotype: Its antigen remains unknown.

Sequencing used CD4+ T cells from blood, cultured in vitro, obtained about 7 months after SARS-CoV-2 vaccination. The sequence was obtained from a human donor who had recovered from COVID-19. The rearrangement links TRBV5-1 to TRBJ2-5; D gene ambiguous. The CDR3 nucleotides are TGCGCCAGCAGCTTTTCCCCTATCCAGACCCAGTACTTC. Translating gives CASSFSPIQTQYF. Variable domain in full (rest from reference TRBV5-1 and TRBJ2-5): KAGVTQTPRYLIKTRGQQVTLSCSPISGHRSVSWYQQTPGQGLQFLFEYFSETQRNKGNFPGRFSGRQFSNSRSEMNVSTLELGDSALYLCASSFSPIQTQYFGPGTRLLVL.